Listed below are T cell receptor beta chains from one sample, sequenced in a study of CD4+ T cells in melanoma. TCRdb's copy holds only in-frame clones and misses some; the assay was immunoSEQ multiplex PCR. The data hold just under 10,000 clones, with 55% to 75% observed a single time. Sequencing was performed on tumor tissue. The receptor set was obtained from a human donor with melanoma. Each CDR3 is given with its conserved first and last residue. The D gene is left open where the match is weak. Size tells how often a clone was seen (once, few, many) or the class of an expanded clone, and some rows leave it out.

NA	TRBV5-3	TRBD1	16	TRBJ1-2	TGTGCCAGAAGCCCGTGGAGTGTTACAGGGGACTGTGGCTACACCTTC	CARSPWSVTGDCGYTF
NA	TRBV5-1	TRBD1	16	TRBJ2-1	TGCGCCAGCAGCTTGATGGGACAGGGGGTTGCTAATGAGCAGTTCTTC	CASSLMGQGVANEQFF
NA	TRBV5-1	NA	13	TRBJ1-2	TGCGCCAGCAGTTCGGACCCTAACTATGGCTACACCTTC	CASSSDPNYGYTF
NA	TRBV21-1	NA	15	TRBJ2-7	TGTGCCAGCAGCCATATTCCCGGCGGGGCCTCCGAGCAGTACTTC	CASSHIPGGASEQYF
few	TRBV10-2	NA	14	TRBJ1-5	TGCGCCAGCAGTGTACCGGGAGGGAATCAGCCCCAGCATTTT	CASSVPGGNQPQHF
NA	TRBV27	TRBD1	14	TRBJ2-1	TGTGCCAGCAGTTTCGGACAGGGTTACAATGAGCAGTTCTTC	CASSFGQGYNEQFF
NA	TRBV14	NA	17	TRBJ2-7	TGTGCCAGCAGCCCGACGAGGACCTCCACCTGGCTTTACGAGCAGTACTTC	CASSPTRTSTWLYEQYF
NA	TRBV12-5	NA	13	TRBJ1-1	TGTGCTAGTGGTTTGCTAGCGGGCACTGAAGCTTTCTTT	CASGLLAGTEAFF
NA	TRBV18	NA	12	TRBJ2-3	TGTGCCAGCTCACCGAACCAGCAAACGCAGTATTTT	CASSPNQQTQYF
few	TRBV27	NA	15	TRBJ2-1	TGTGCCAGCAATCCAACGCCGGGCTCCTACAATGAGCAGTTCTTC	CASNPTPGSYNEQFF
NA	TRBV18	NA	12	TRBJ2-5	TGTGCCAGCTCACTCAACCTGGAGACCCAGTACTTC	CASSLNLETQYF
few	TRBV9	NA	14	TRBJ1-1	TGTGCCAGCAGCGTAGACAGGGTAAACACTGAAGCTTTCTTT	CASSVDRVNTEAFF
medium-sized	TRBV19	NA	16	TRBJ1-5	TGTGCCAGTACCCTCGAGTGGGGCAGGGGACCTCAGCCCCAGCATTTT	CASTLEWGRGPQPQHF
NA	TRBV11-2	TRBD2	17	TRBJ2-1	TGTGCCAGCAGCCCGAGGGGAGTAGCGGGGGGGTACCATGAGCAGTTCTTC	CASSPRGVAGGYHEQFF
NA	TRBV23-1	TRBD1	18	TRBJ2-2	TGCGCCAGCAGTCCCCGAGACAGGGAGAATCTGGGCACCGGGGAGCTGTTTTTT	CASSPRDRENLGTGELFF
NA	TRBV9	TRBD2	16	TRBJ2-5	TGTGCCAGCAGCGTAGCGGGGGGGGCCGAGAGGGAGACCCAGTACTTC	CASSVAGGAERETQYF
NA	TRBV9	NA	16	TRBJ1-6	TGTGCCAGCAGCCCCACCGGAGGGGTTACGAATTCACCCCTCCACTTT	CASSPTGGVTNSPLHF
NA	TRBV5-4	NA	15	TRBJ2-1	TGTGCCAGCAGCCAACCCTCGACAGGTGGCAATGAGCAGTTCTTC	CASSQPSTGGNEQFF
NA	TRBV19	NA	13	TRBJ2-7	TGTGCCAGTAGTAGGACTGGGGGTCAAGAGCAGTACTTC	CASSRTGGQEQYF
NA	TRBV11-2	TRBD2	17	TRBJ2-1	TGTGCCAGCAGCCTCGCGGGACTAGCGGTAATTAACAATGAGCAGTTCTTC	CASSLAGLAVINNEQFF
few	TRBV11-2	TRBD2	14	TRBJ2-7	TGTGCCAGCAGCTTGGGGACTACCCTGGGGGAGCAGTACTTC	CASSLGTTLGEQYF
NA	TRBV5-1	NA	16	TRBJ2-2	TGCGCCAGCAGCCCAGTAGAATTTCGGAACACCGGGGAGCTGTTTTTT	CASSPVEFRNTGELFF
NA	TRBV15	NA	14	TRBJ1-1	TGTGCCACCAGCAGAGATGCGTGGGCAGGTGAAGCTTTCTTT	CATSRDAWAGEAFF
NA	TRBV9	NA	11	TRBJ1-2	TGTGCCAGCACCGGGGCCTATGGCTACACCTTC	CASTGAYGYTF
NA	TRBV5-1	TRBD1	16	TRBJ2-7	TGCGCCAGCAGCCTGCGGACAGGGCGGAGCTCCTACGAGCAGTACTTC	CASSLRTGRSSYEQYF
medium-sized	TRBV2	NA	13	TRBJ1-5	TGTGCCAGCCTAACTGACGCTAATCAGCCCCAGCATTTT	CASLTDANQPQHF
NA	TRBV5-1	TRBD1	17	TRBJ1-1	TGCGCCAGCAGCTTGGCTCTGGGGACAGGGGGTAACACTGAAGCTTTCTTT	CASSLALGTGGNTEAFF
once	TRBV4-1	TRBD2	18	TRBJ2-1	TGCGCCAGCAGCCAAACCCCTAGCGGGGGGGCTTCCTACAATGAGCAGTTCTTC	CASSQTPSGGASYNEQFF
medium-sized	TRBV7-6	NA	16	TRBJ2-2	TGTGCCAGCAGCTCCCTTAGAAGGGCGGGAACCGGGGAGCTGTTTTTT	CASSSLRRAGTGELFF
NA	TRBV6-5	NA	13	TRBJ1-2	TGTGCCAGCAGACAGAACGAAAACTATGGCTACACCTTC	CASRQNENYGYTF
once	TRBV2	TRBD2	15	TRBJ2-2	TGTGCCAGCAGTGGTAGCGGGGGGGCCGGTGGGGAGCTGTTTTTT	CASSGSGGAGGELFF
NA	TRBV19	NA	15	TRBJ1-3	TGTGCCAGTAGTTGGGGGGACGGCTCTGGAAACACCATATATTTT	CASSWGDGSGNTIYF
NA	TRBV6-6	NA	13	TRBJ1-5	TGTGCCAGCAGCTATGGACAGCGCCAGCCCCAGCATTTT	CASSYGQRQPQHF
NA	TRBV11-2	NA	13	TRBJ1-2	TGTGCCAGCAGCCGGGGGGGATCCTTGGGCTACACCTTC	CASSRGGSLGYTF
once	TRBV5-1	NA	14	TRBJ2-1	TGCGCCAGCAGCACCGTTGGGGCGGCCAGTGAGCAGTTCTTC	CASSTVGAASEQFF
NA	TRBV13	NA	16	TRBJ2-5	TGTGCCAGCAGCCTACTAGGTCGGGGACCCAAAGAGACCCAGTACTTC	CASSLLGRGPKETQYF
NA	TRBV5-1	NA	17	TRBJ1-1	TGCGCCAGCAGCTTGAGTGCGTTTCCCGACAGTTACACTGAAGCTTTCTTT	CASSLSAFPDSYTEAFF
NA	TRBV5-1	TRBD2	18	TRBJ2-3	TGCGCCAGCAGCTCCGTCCCGGGACTAGCGGGGGTCACAGATACGCAGTATTTT	CASSSVPGLAGVTDTQYF
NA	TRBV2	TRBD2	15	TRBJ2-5	TGTGCCAGCAGCCCAGGACTAGCGGCACAAGAGACCCAGTACTTC	CASSPGLAAQETQYF
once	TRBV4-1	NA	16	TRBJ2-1	TGCGCCAGCAGCCAAGATGGCCGAAATTCCTACAATGAGCAGTTCTTC	CASSQDGRNSYNEQFF